The 21 T cell receptor beta chains reported below all come from one sample, sequenced in a study of blood T cell repertoires in COVID-19. Here immunoSEQ multiplex PCR was the method, and the copy in TCRdb shows in-frame clones only, minus some. The sample yields fewer than 200,000 clones, 82% seen once. The source material was peripheral blood. These receptors were collected from a woman aged 60-75 years with COVID-19, enrolled during active disease.

There are a few counts of this clone. The CDR3 loop reads CASSPSGGARGEQFF. Here the CDR3 DNA reads TGTGCCAGCTCACCGTCTGGCGGGGCGAGGGGTGAGCAGTTCTTC. V gene TRBV18 combines with J gene TRBJ2-1; possibly TRBD2 for D (6 bases). Germline CDR1 and CDR2: KGHSH and LQKENI. Between the trimmed V and J ends, which lost 3 bases and 9 bases, there was a span of 18 bases. This CDR3 has 15 amino acids. Complete variable domain (other parts from reference TRBV18 and TRBJ2-1): NAGVMQNPRHLVRRRGQEARLRCSPMKGHSHVYWYRQLPEEGLKFMVYLQKENIIDESGMPKERFSAEFPKEGPSILRIQQVVRGDSAAYFCASSPSGGARGEQFFGPGTRLTVL.

The chain links TRBV6-2 or TRBV6-3 to TRBJ1-2; 11 bases are a match to TRBD1. The CDR3 sequence is 13 residues long. The germline V gene encodes CDR1 MNHEY and CDR2 SVGEGT. V was pared by 5 bases and J by 8 bases, with 4 bases of the junction left unmatched. This CDR3 is CASSGDRGDGYTF. The CDR3 region has the DNA TGTGCCAGCAGTGGGGACAGGGGGGACGGCTACACCTTC.

The chain recombines TRBV6-6 with TRBJ2-7; tentative D call: TRBD2 (7 bases). The germline CDR1 and CDR2 sequences are MNHNY and SVGAGI (reference sequence). The CDR3 contains 15 residues. Trimming removed 0 bases from V and 5 bases from J, with 14 bases in between. CDR3 loop: CASSYSGGGFDEQYF. CDR3 DNA sequence: TGTGCCAGCAGTTACTCGGGGGGGGGCTTCGACGAGCAGTACTTC.

The chain employs TRBV5-1 and TRBJ2-3; 7 bases are a match to TRBD2. The trim removed 5 bases at V and 2 bases at J, leaving 5 bases unmatched. The CDR3 contains 14 residues. From germline, CDR1 is SGHRS and CDR2 YFSETQ. In nucleotides, the CDR3 is TGCGCCAGCAGTCAGCGGGACTTCACAGATACGCAGTATTTT. It encodes CASSQRDFTDTQYF.

This clone was detected only a few times. The rearrangement joins TRBV4-2 to TRBJ1-1, with a possible D match to TRBD1 (5 bases). Looked up from germline, CDR1 is LGHNA and CDR2 is YNFKEQ. The V and J ends lost 0 bases and 3 bases respectively, with 11 bases between them. The CDR3 loop spans 15 amino acids. This CDR3 is CASSQDFGGDTEAFF. The CDR3 coding sequence is TGTGCCAGCAGCCAAGATTTTGGGGGGGACACTGAAGCTTTCTTT.

In DNA form, the CDR3 reads TGTGCCAGCAGCTTGGAGGGACAGGGTATTTCACCCCTCCACTTT. This translates into CASSLEGQGISPLHF. V and J are TRBV5-4 and TRBJ1-6; TRBD1 agrees at 9 bases. J was trimmed by 9 bases and V by 0 bases; bases with no gene match: 4. The CDR3 consists of 15 residues. Germline V gene sequence: CDR1 SGHNT, CDR2 YYREEE (reference sequence).

This chain uses TRBV7-3 with TRBJ2-2; D uncertain. This CDR3 spans 13 amino acids. Germline V gives CDR1 SGHTA, CDR2 FQGTGA. The ends were cut back, 5 bases at V and 3 bases at J, with 7 bases in the middle. The CDR3 sequence: CASSRVDTGELFF. CDR3 in DNA: TGTGCCAGCAGCCGAGTGGACACCGGGGAGCTGTTTTTT. Full variable domain (remainder filled in from reference TRBV7-3 and TRBJ2-2): GAGVSQTPSNKVTEKGKYVELRCDPISGHTALYWYRQSLGQGPEFLIYFQGTGAADDSGLPNDRFFAVRPEGSVSTLKIQRTERGDSAVYLCASSRVDTGELFFGEGSRLTVL.

This clone has just one count. The chain combines TRBV7-3 with TRBJ2-3; D is undetermined. Germline V gives CDR1 SGHTA, CDR2 FQGTGA. The CDR3 runs 14 residues. Between the trimmed V and J ends, which lost 1 base and 1 base, there was a span of 6 bases. The CDR3 DNA reads as TGTGCCAGCAGCTTAAGGGCCGGCACAGATACGCAGTATTTT. Its protein is CASSLRAGTDTQYF.

The rearrangement links TRBV5-5 to TRBJ2-1; unclear D gene. The V end lost 0 bases, the J end lost 9 bases, and 13 bases lay between the germline ends. Looked up from germline, CDR1 is SGHKS and CDR2 is YYEKEE (reference sequence). The CDR3 totals 14 residues. The CDR3: CASSLVGPDGEQFF. DNA for the CDR3: TGTGCCAGCAGCTTGGTCGGTCCCGATGGTGAGCAGTTCTTC.

The genes are TRBV3-1 (or the pseudogene TRBV3-2) and TRBJ1-3; D not certain. The CDR3 has 15 residues. Germline-derived CDR1 and CDR2 are LGHDT and YNNKEL (reference sequence). V gave up 5 bases and J gave up 4 bases, with 15 bases separating them. The CDR3 coding sequence is TGTGCCAGCAGCTGGGCTACCCCCCGAGGAAACACCATATATTTT. As protein: CASSWATPRGNTIYF.

V is TRBV10-3 and J is TRBJ2-7, with D perhaps TRBD1 (5 bases). Per germline, CDR1 ENHRY and CDR2 SYGVKD. This CDR3 is 14 amino acids long. Deletions cut 3 bases from V and 6 bases from J, with 15 bases between. CDR3: CAISDPLRGREQYV. CDR3 sequence (DNA): TGTGCCATCAGTGACCCTCTAAGGGGTCGCGAGCAGTACGTC.

This chain uses TRBV5-1 with TRBJ1-2; TRBD1 might be the D (5 bases). Germline CDR1 is SGHRS and CDR2 is YFSETQ. Trimming removed 0 bases from V and 4 bases from J, with 7 bases in between. The CDR3 covers 13 residues. The CDR3, as DNA: TGCGCCAGCAGCTTGGAAGGGGCCTATGGCTACACCTTC. This translates into CASSLEGAYGYTF. The whole variable domain, filled in from reference TRBV5-1 and TRBJ1-2, reads KAGVTQTPRYLIKTRGQQVTLSCSPISGHRSVSWYQQTPGQGLQFLFEYFSETQRNKGNFPGRFSGRQFSNSRSEMNVSTLELGDSALYLCASSLEGAYGYTFGSGTRLTVV.

The V and J genes are TRBV10-3 and TRBJ1-2, with 9 bases identical to TRBD1. V dropped 11 bases and J dropped 4; count of bases not matched to a gene: 11. This CDR3 is 14 amino acids long. CDR1 and CDR2 (germline): ENHRY, SYGVKD. DNA of the CDR3: TGTGCCTCGCAAGGACAGGGGCGAAGCTATGGCTACACCTTC. This sequence encodes CASQGQGRSYGYTF.

DNA for the CDR3: TGTGCCTGGACCAAAGGAGACAGGGTATTGATAAACACCATATATTTT. Amino acids: CAWTKGDRVLINTIYF. V gene TRBV30 combines with J gene TRBJ1-3, with 7 bases lining up with TRBD1. V lost 4 bases and J lost 6; bases outside the gene matches: 15. Germline lookup yields CDR1 GTSNPN and CDR2 SVGIG (reference sequence). The CDR3 totals 16 residues.

This clone came up once. The chain couples TRBV27 to TRBJ2-6; 9 bases match TRBD1. Germline-derived CDR1 and CDR2 are MNHEY and SMNVEV (reference sequence). The length of the CDR3 is 16 residues. With 5 bases clipped from V and 0 bases from J, the junction kept 2 bases outside the gene matches. CDR3 sequence: CASSPTGGSGANVLTF. In DNA form, the CDR3 reads TGTGCCAGCAGTCCGACAGGGGGCTCTGGGGCCAACGTCCTGACTTTC.

This clone has just a few counts. Other nucleotide sequences from this sample produce the same CDR3. V usage is TRBV6-2 or TRBV6-3 and J usage is TRBJ1-2, with 10 bases that match TRBD1. CDR3 length equals 15 residues. The V gene end was trimmed by 5 bases and the J gene end by 3 bases; junction bases not matched to a gene: 6. The V gene's germline CDR1 is MNHEY and CDR2 SVGEGT. The CDR3 region is CASSLGTGDYYGYTF. The CDR3 DNA reads TGTGCCAGCAGTCTTGGGACAGGGGATTACTATGGCTACACCTTC.

The chain recombines TRBV28 with TRBJ1-6; tentatively, D is TRBD1 (6 bases). The CDR3 runs 14 residues. V dropped 5 bases and J dropped 7 bases, with 12 bases sitting between them. Germline V gives CDR1 MDHEN, CDR2 SYDVKM. The DNA for the CDR3 is TGTGCCAGCAGTCCAGGGGTACCAAATTCACCCCTCCACTTT. Its protein product is CASSPGVPNSPLHF.

The chain links TRBV29-1 to TRBJ1-6; no definite D call. Germline CDR1 reads SQVTM; CDR2 reads ANQGSEA. V lost 6 bases and J 3 bases, leaving 9 bases between the germline ends. The CDR3 loop spans 13 amino acids. The DNA for the CDR3 is TGCAGCGTCGCGAATGACTATAATTCACCCCTCCACTTT. Its translation is CSVANDYNSPLHF.

The chain uses TRBV19 and TRBJ2-7, with TRBD1 matching over 10 bases. The J segment lost 1 base and the V segment lost 9 bases, leaving 12 bases of the junction unmatched. There are 16 residues in the CDR3. Germline V CDR1 and CDR2: LNHDA, SQIVND (reference sequence). The CDR3, as DNA: TGTGCCAGCGAACCGGGACAGGGGACGGGATCCTACGAGCAGTACTTC. This gives the protein CASEPGQGTGSYEQYF.

The chain carries TRBV3-1 (or the pseudogene TRBV3-2) and TRBJ2-3; a possible D gene is TRBD2 (5 bases). V lost 4 bases and J lost 4, with 15 bases in between. CDR1 and CDR2 from the germline V gene are LGHDT and YNNKEL (reference sequence). This CDR3 comprises 15 residues. CDR3 loop: CASSPFGMRADTQYF. Written as DNA, the CDR3 is TGTGCCAGCAGCCCCTTCGGAATGAGGGCAGATACGCAGTATTTT.

The V gene is TRBV3-1 (or the pseudogene TRBV3-2), the J gene TRBJ2-5, with a possible D match to TRBD2 (5 bases). Trimming removed 4 bases at V and 9 bases at J, with 18 bases between. This CDR3 has 14 amino acids. Looked up from germline, CDR1 is LGHDT and CDR2 is YNNKEL (reference sequence). DNA for the CDR3: TGTGCCAGCAGCCGGGGAGCCGACGGGGTAGCCCAGTACTTC. Translating gives CASSRGADGVAQYF.